This TCR beta chain was sequenced in a study of blood T cell repertoires in COVID-19 (dated by TCRdb to about 2020). Regarding the study in general: Collaborator samples came from the United States, Italy and Spain and covered acute and convalescent phases of COVID-19. The material from the prospective study consisted of cDNA or gDNA derived from T cells, B-cell-depleted T cells, or PBMCs. Subjects who had been exposed to COVID-19, were actively infected with it, or had recovered from it provided the deeply sampled blood TCRbeta repertoires that made up the dataset. The repertoires were made available in a free public database intended to serve as a resource for research on the immune response to SARS-CoV-2. Samples were obtained from the ongoing ImmuneRACE study (first 160 participants) and from 1,254 subjects provided by 6 global collaborators. A de-identified subject ID, COVID-19 status, age in years and sex were almost always included in the sample metadata. HLA class I and class II types, where available, came from metadata supplied by the sample provider rather than from assay-based typing.

With respect to this clone: Its antigen has not been determined. One base away there is no much larger clone; base qualities are not given.

TCRbeta CDR3 regions were amplified from genomic DNA using the immunoSEQ Assay, a bias-controlled multiplex PCR. Per the authors' processing: The number of nucleated cells in each sample was estimated by amplification of reference gene primers within the assay. To quantify the absolute abundance of each unique TCRbeta CDR3 rearrangement, sequence reads were collapsed and filtered. For each sample, productive Simpson clonality was calculated by taking the square root of Simpson's diversity index across productive rearrangements. Drawn from immuneACCESS, this table holds only the in-frame rearrangements with V and J called that TCRdb kept. Clones are partly lost; checked studies trace under half to an unresolved V gene and leave the rest unexplained. From that table come the V and J calls and clone size; the DNA was used to work out D and trimming. Recorded for this sample are around 68,000 clones; approximately 79% of them occurred a single time. The ten most abundant clones make up 8.5% to 10% of the sample.

The collaborating institutions used their own protocols to collect whole blood in K2EDTA tubes. For TCRbeta analysis, collaborators shipped samples as frozen whole blood, isolated PBMCs, or DNA extracted from either of those sample types. General conclusions and limits of the study: How much clinical and demographic metadata was included differed by source and by participant, and the metadata was provided uncurated.

The sample taken for sequencing was peripheral blood. The receptor's source is a woman between 50 and 59 years old with acute or convalescent COVID-19.

The CDR3: CASSDEGGYGYTF. The DNA sequence is as follows: TGTGCCAGCAGCGACGAGGGTGGCTATGGCTACACCTTC. The rearranged chain carries TRBV9 and TRBJ1-2; too little of a D gene remains to name it. From the germline V gene, CDR1 is SGDLS and CDR2 is YYNGEE. The cysteine opens and the phenylalanine closes a CDR3 of 13 amino acids. CDR3 DNA is the only sequence kept; it has 39 bases, read in frame from the first base. Trimming takes 3 bases from V and 4 bases from J, and the germline ends sit 10 bases apart.